This TCR beta chain was obtained from a study of PD-L1 blockade in urothelial cancer. Across the study: Blood gave a median around 150,000 T cells.

Overall study findings and caveats: Durable-benefit patients expanded tumor-associated blood clones more at 3 weeks.

TCR analog templates of synthetic origin were spiked into each PCR. The method was immunoSEQ multiplex PCR; TCRdb's version includes in-frame clones alone and lacks a portion of them. This table holds 49,000 or so clones, around 84% found once. Time point indicated: pretreatment peripheral blood. The patients had locally advanced or metastatic urothelial carcinoma. This clone was observed a single time. Its antigen is unknown. This CDR3 spans 15 amino acids. Germline V lookup: CDR1 MNHNS, CDR2 SASEGT. The V gene end was trimmed by 5 bases and the J gene end by 9 bases; junction bases not matched to a gene: 10.

V usage is TRBV6-1 and J usage is TRBJ2-1, with 10 bases fitting TRBD1. This sample comprised PBMCs, obtained around atezolizumab (anti-PD-L1) treatment. The TCR comes from a man between 60 and 75 years old with urothelial cancer. The CDR3 DNA reads TGTGCCAGCAGTCCCAAGACAGGGGGCTTAGTTGAGCAGTTCTTC. Its protein is CASSPKTGGLVEQFF.